These T cell receptor beta chains were read from a single sample in a study of blood T cell repertoires in COVID-19. The table came from immunoSEQ multiplex PCR; TCRdb's copy has only in-frame clones and leaves some out. The data show about 300,000 clones, roughly 91% seen once. The sample consisted of PBMCs or T cells enriched from blood (not recorded which). The receptor source for this set is a woman in her fifties or sixties who had been exposed to COVID-19. The CDR3 runs from the conserved cysteine through the conserved F or W. A D gene is named only where the DNA matches it firmly. Only part of the rows carry a size: once, few, many, or a class if the clone is expanded.

>TRBJ1-4|-|TRBV2|TRBD1
CASQLDRGIEKLFF
TGTGCCAGTCAGCTAGACAGGGGCATTGAAAAACTGTTTTTT
>TRBJ2-7|-|TRBV10-3|TRBD2
CAITPSGGAYEQYF
TGTGCCATCACTCCTAGCGGGGGGGCATACGAGCAGTACTTC
>TRBJ1-3|-|TRBV28|-
CASSPPTGAGGNTIYF
TGTGCCAGCAGTCCCCCGACTGGGGCAGGAGGAAACACCATATATTTT
>TRBJ2-7|-|TRBV7-2|-
CASSLAGSRGIPYEQYF
TGTGCCAGCAGCTTAGCAGGATCCCGGGGGATCCCCTACGAGCAGTACTTC
>TRBJ2-5|-|TRBV9|TRBD2
CASSGTSGSRTQYF
TGTGCCAGTAGTGGGACTAGCGGGTCCCGGACCCAGTACTTC
>TRBJ1-2|-|TRBV3-1/TRBV3-2|TRBD1
CASSQDSGTGWGYTF
TGTGCCAGCAGCCAAGATTCCGGGACAGGGTGGGGCTACACCTTC
>TRBJ2-3|-|TRBV5-1|-
CASSLEAQRYTDTQYF
TGCGCCAGCAGCTTGGAGGCGCAGCGCTACACAGATACGCAGTATTTT
>TRBJ2-3|-|TRBV27|TRBD2
CASSLERGSTDTQYF
TGTGCCAGCAGTTTAGAGCGGGGGAGCACAGATACGCAGTATTTT
>TRBJ1-3|-|TRBV28|-
CASRTGIISGNTIYF
TGTGCCAGCAGAACAGGGATAATTTCTGGAAACACCATATATTTT
>TRBJ1-3|-|TRBV7-2|-
CASSLIADSGNTIYF
TGTGCCAGCAGCTTAATTGCAGACTCTGGAAACACCATATATTTT
>TRBJ1-3|-|TRBV4-1|-
CASSQRGGTEGGNTIYF
TGCGCCAGCAGCCAACGCGGAGGAACCGAGGGTGGAAACACCATATATTTT
>TRBJ1-5|-|TRBV2|-
CASSELPDMNQPQHF
TGTGCCAGCAGTGAACTTCCAGATATGAATCAGCCCCAGCATTTT
>TRBJ2-2|-|TRBV10-3|-
CAIRTGTTNTGELFF
TGTGCCATCAGAACCGGGACAACGAACACCGGGGAGCTGTTTTTT
>TRBJ2-1|once|TRBV5-1|-
CASSSLGATSWGHNEQFF
TGCGCCAGCAGCTCCTTGGGGGCGACTAGCTGGGGCCACAATGAGCAGTTCTTC
>TRBJ2-7|-|TRBV15|-
CATSTINYEQYF
TGTGCCACCAGCACTATTAACTACGAGCAGTACTTC
>TRBJ1-2|-|TRBV28|-
CASSLYSRGGGYGYTF
TGTGCCAGCAGTTTGTACTCAAGGGGGGGCGGCTATGGCTACACCTTC
>TRBJ2-1|-|TRBV19|TRBD2
CASSIRAGGPEQFF
TGTGCCAGTAGTATTCGGGCGGGGGGGCCTGAGCAGTTCTTC
>TRBJ2-6|-|TRBV5-1|TRBD1
CASSTTGGTGANVLTF
TGCGCCAGCAGCACGACAGGGGGCACTGGGGCCAACGTCCTGACTTTC
>TRBJ1-5|-|TRBV5-8|-
CASRQTVHSNQPQHF
TGTGCCAGCAGACAGACAGTGCATAGCAATCAGCCCCAGCATTTT
>TRBJ2-7|-|TRBV2|-
CASSGQISYEQYF
TGTGCCAGCAGCGGACAGATCTCCTACGAGCAGTACTTC
>TRBJ2-7|-|TRBV4-1|-
CASSQEYRELVYEQYF
TGCGCCAGCAGCCAAGAGTACAGGGAGTTGGTCTACGAGCAGTACTTC
>TRBJ1-4|few|TRBV7-9|-
CASSHRSSSEEKLFF
TGTGCCAGCAGCCACCGGTCTTCAAGCGAGGAAAAACTGTTTTTT
>TRBJ1-1|-|TRBV19|TRBD1
CASSTTGGAWTEAFF
TGTGCCAGTAGTACCACAGGGGGGGCCTGGACTGAAGCTTTCTTT
>TRBJ2-1|-|TRBV28|-
CASLQGYGEQFF
TGTGCCAGCCTACAGGGATACGGTGAGCAGTTCTTC
>TRBJ2-7|few|TRBV27|-
CASTGRVTPIGPYEQYF
TGTGCCAGCACTGGCAGGGTGACCCCTATCGGCCCCTACGAGCAGTACTTC
>TRBJ2-2|once|TRBV19|TRBD1
CASSISQGYDTGELFF
TGTGCCAGTAGTATCTCACAGGGGTACGACACCGGGGAGCTGTTTTTT
>TRBJ2-5|-|TRBV7-6|-
CASSGLLSRGRLEETQYF
TGTGCCAGCAGCGGGCTTTTGTCCAGGGGCCGCTTAGAAGAGACCCAGTACTTC
>TRBJ2-2|once|TRBV24-1|TRBD1
CATSTPLNRGPDTGELFF
TGTGCCACCAGTACCCCCTTGAACAGGGGGCCAGACACCGGGGAGCTGTTTTTT
>TRBJ2-5|once|TRBV28|-
CASSSYLQGRETQYF
TGTGCCAGCAGTTCGTACCTACAGGGTAGGGAGACCCAGTACTTC
>TRBJ2-2|-|TRBV30|-
CAWSVQSTGELFF
TGTGCCTGGAGTGTACAGTCCACCGGGGAGCTGTTTTTT
>TRBJ1-4|-|TRBV2|-
CASSDRGWEKLFF
TGTGCCAGCAGTGACAGGGGTTGGGAAAAACTGTTTTTT
>TRBJ2-7|-|TRBV5-4|TRBD1
CASSVGQLTYEQYF
TGTGCCAGCAGCGTGGGACAGTTAACCTACGAGCAGTACTTC
>TRBJ1-2|-|TRBV5-1|-
CASSLEQAGVYTF
TGCGCCAGCAGCTTGGAACAGGCGGGGGTATACACCTTC
>TRBJ1-3|-|TRBV29-1|TRBD1
CSVDFTGVGNTIYF
TGCAGCGTTGATTTTACAGGGGTCGGAAACACCATATATTTT
>TRBJ1-2|-|TRBV27|TRBD1
CASGTGYYGYTF
TGTGCCAGCGGGACAGGTTACTATGGCTACACCTTC
>TRBJ1-4|-|TRBV3-1/TRBV3-2|-
CASSAGDNEKLFF
TGTGCCAGCAGCGCGGGGGATAATGAAAAACTGTTTTTT